This TCR beta chain was captured in a study of regulatory dendritic cells for organ transplantation. Study as a whole: On day 6, the dendritic cells were exposed to LPS. General study results and limits: Naive CD4+ and CD8+ repertoires were highly diverse; memory CD8+ was most oligoclonal. Among resting subsets, memory CD8+ cells contained the most alloreactive clonotypes.

Germline values: CDR1 SGHTA, CDR2 FQGNSA. The CDR3 is made up of 15 amino acids. Germline trimming cut 5 bases from V and 4 bases from J; bases unmatched to any gene: 10. Sorted T cells were CFSE-labeled and cultured more than 4 days with allogeneic regulatory or mature dendritic cells at 1:10. Naive CD45RA+ and memory CD45RO+ CD4+ or CD8+ T cells were FACS-sorted. On this clone: Its antigen is unknown.

Here immunoSEQ multiplex PCR was the method, and the copy in TCRdb shows in-frame clones only, minus some. The table includes approximately 22,000 clones, roughly 87% detected once. The sequence derives from a human donor in good health. Sequenced sample: naive CD4+ T cells from blood cultured with dendritic cells. Subset of the sample: CD45RA+ naive T cells. This rearrangement joins TRBV7-2 to TRBJ1-2, with 7 bases matching TRBD1. The CDR3 spells CASSARSGQVYGYTF. In DNA, the CDR3 is TGTGCCAGCAGCGCCCGATCCGGACAGGTCTATGGCTACACCTTC. Full variable domain (missing parts from reference TRBV7-2 and TRBJ1-2): GAGVSQSPSNKVTEKGKDVELRCDPISGHTALYWYRQSLGQGLEFLIYFQGNSAPDKSGLPSDRFSAERTGGSVSTLTIQRTQQEDSAVYLCASSARSGQVYGYTFGSGTRLTVV.